Shown below are 22 T cell receptor beta chains from a single sample sequenced in a study of blood T cells in healthy people across ages. A second about 7 to 11 cycle PCR used barcoded and J-beta primers. Each CDR3 protein gets one entry after TCRdb re-called the 5' RACE reads with MiXCR. The table includes about 1.6 million distinct CDR3 sequences, about 31% detected once. Sequencing was carried out using blood. These receptor sequences come from a woman aged 25-40 years in good health.

The chain has TRBV30 and TRBJ1-2; D is possibly TRBD1 (5 bases). The CDR3 extends over 14 amino acids. Germline CDR1 and CDR2: GTSNPN and SVGIG (reference sequence). V was cut by 3 bases and J by 7 bases, with 18 bases left in between. In DNA form, the CDR3 reads TGTGCCTGGAGGGAGGGACGGGGAACCACTGGCTACACCTTC. This translates into CAWREGRGTTGYTF. The full variable domain, completed using reference TRBV30 and TRBJ1-2, is SQTIHQWPATLVQPVGSPLSLECTVEGTSNPNLYWYRQAAGRGLQLLFYSVGIGQISSEVPQNLSASRPQDRQFILSSKKLLLSDSGFYLCAWREGRGTTGYTFGSGTRLTVV.

The chain uses TRBV5-1 and TRBJ2-1; D is perhaps TRBD2 (5 bases). Germline V gives CDR1 SGHRS, CDR2 YFSETQ. This CDR3 is built from 14 residues. Trimming removed 5 bases at V and 6 bases at J, with 15 bases between. The CDR3 nucleotides read TGCGCCAGCAGTCCCAGAGGGAACTTCAATGAGCAGTTCTTC. It yields the protein CASSPRGNFNEQFF.

A few counts support this clonotype. The CDR3 DNA follows: TGCAGTGCTAGAGGTGGAGTCAAGAACACCGGGGAGCTGTTTTTT. Protein sequence: CSARGGVKNTGELFF. This chain uses TRBV20-1 with TRBJ2-2; D not certain. The CDR3 is made up of 15 amino acids. V was clipped by 1 base and J by 1 base, with 10 bases between them. CDR1 is DFQATT and CDR2 is SNEGSKA in the germline V gene (reference sequence).

Regarding this clonotype: A clone one base away is much larger, so this may be a read error. The rearrangement joins TRBV29-1 to TRBJ2-7; possibly TRBD2 for D (6 bases). The CDR3 runs 13 residues. Germline CDR1 SQVTM, CDR2 ANQGSEA. Trimming left V 3 bases short and J 3 bases short, with 12 bases between. The CDR3 bases are TGCAGCGTTGAGCTGGGGGGAAACTACGAGCAGTACTTC. Amino acid sequence: CSVELGGNYEQYF.

The genes are TRBV30 and TRBJ2-1; maybe TRBD2 (5 bases). CDR3 length: 13 residues. V lost 3 bases, J lost 2 bases, and 8 bases lay in between. The V gene's germline CDR1 is GTSNPN and CDR2 SVGIG (reference sequence). CDR3 coding DNA: TGTGCCTGGAGCCTCGGGGCCTACAATGAGCAGTTCTTC. It specifies CAWSLGAYNEQFF.

This clonotype was detected ten times or more. The chain combines TRBV12-3 or TRBV12-4 with TRBJ2-3, with TRBD1 matching 7 bases. The J segment lost 2 bases and the V segment lost 6 bases, leaving 5 bases of the junction unmatched. The CDR3 length is 14 residues. The CDR3 loop is CASSPDRATDTQYF. For the CDR3, the DNA is TGTGCCAGCAGCCCAGACAGGGCCACAGATACGCAGTATTTT.

Details on this clonotype: A clone one base away is much larger, so this may be a read error. The chain employs TRBV20-1 and TRBJ1-2; D is ambiguous. V lost 0 bases and J 5 bases, leaving 13 bases between the germline ends. This CDR3 is built from 14 residues. Per the germline V gene, CDR1 is DFQATT and CDR2 is SNEGSKA (reference sequence). The CDR3 bases are TGCAGTGCTAGAGATCCCACCTTCTCTTATGGCTACACCTTC. Its protein is CSARDPTFSYGYTF.

As for this clonotype: The junction differs from germline at one of its ends, possibly a read error. J is TRBJ2-4 and V is TRBV3-1, with a possible D match to TRBD1 (6 bases). This CDR3 has 12 residues. The germline V gene encodes CDR1 LGHDT and CDR2 YNNKEL (reference sequence). For the CDR3, the DNA is TGTGTCAGCAGATCCAAAGAGGGGGAGCAGTACTTC. Its protein product is CVSRSKEGEQYF. The full variable domain, rest sourced from reference TRBV3-1 and TRBJ2-4, is DTAVSQTPKYLVTQMGNDKSIKCEQNLGHDTMYWYKQDSKKFLKIMFSYNNKELIINETVPNRFSPKSPDKAHLNLHINSLELGDSAVYFCVSRSKEGEQYFGAGTRLSVL.

This clonotype showed up many times. The chain is built from TRBV29-1 and TRBJ1-2; D unclear. This CDR3 has 13 amino acids. Germline V gene data show CDR1 as SQVTM and CDR2 as ANQGSEA. Trimming removed 0 bases from V and 8 bases from J, with 13 bases in between. The CDR3 is CSVEDRWGYGYTF. The CDR3 DNA follows: TGCAGCGTTGAAGATCGGTGGGGATACGGCTACACCTTC.

This clonotype was seen only a few times. The chain employs TRBV6-6 and TRBJ2-1; D gene unclear. V was trimmed by 1 base and J by 6 bases, leaving 19 bases between them. Germline V CDR1 and CDR2: MNHNY, SVGAGI (reference sequence). The CDR3 sequence is 17 residues long. The DNA for the CDR3 is TGTGCCAGCAGTTACTGGGCGACCGCCATCATTCCCAATGAGCAGTTCTTC. This encodes CASSYWATAIIPNEQFF.

Details on this clonotype: An end of the junction does not agree with germline; a read error may underlie this. The chain links TRBV14 to TRBJ2-7; D uncertain. Germline loops: CDR1 SGHDN, CDR2 FVKESK. CDR3 length equals 11 residues. The CDR3 DNA reads TGTGCCGGCAGCCAGAGTAACGAGCAGTACTTC. Translation: CAGSQSNEQYF.

V usage is TRBV28 and J usage is TRBJ2-7; no definite D call. Germline values: CDR1 MDHEN, CDR2 SYDVKM. The CDR3 covers 12 residues. Trimming removed 5 bases at V and 6 bases at J, with 11 bases between. The DNA for the CDR3 is TGTGCCAGCAGTCCCTTAGGTTTCGAGCAGTACTTC. Its protein product is CASSPLGFEQYF.

At least ten counts were recorded for this clonotype. The chain uses TRBV4-1 and TRBJ2-5, with no clear D. The germline V gene encodes CDR1 MGHRA and CDR2 YSYEKL. Trimming shortened V by 1 base and J by 4 bases, and 13 bases separated the two germline ends. The length of the CDR3 is 15 residues. CDR3 in amino acids: CASSQGEPKGETQYF. CDR3 nucleotides: TGCGCCAGCAGCCAAGGCGAACCAAAGGGAGAGACCCAGTACTTC.

This clonotype was seen only a few times. This chain connects TRBV2 to TRBJ2-2; 8 bases map to TRBD1. J was trimmed by 5 bases and V by 6 bases; bases with no gene match: 8. This CDR3 is 15 amino acids long. Germline loops: CDR1 SNHLY, CDR2 FYNNEI. CDR3 nucleotide sequence: TGTGCCAGCAGGGCGACAGGGGCTGGGACCGGGGAGCTGTTTTTT. Translation: CASRATGAGTGELFF.

This clonotype came up a few times. The germline gene is not matched at one end of the junction; a read error may be the cause. The J gene is TRBJ2-7, the V gene TRBV12-3 or TRBV12-4, with D possibly matching TRBD1 (5 bases). This CDR3 is built from 12 residues. This CDR3 reads CACSLGVYEQYF. The CDR3 DNA reads TGTGCCTGCAGTTTAGGGGTTTACGAGCAGTACTTC.

V and J are TRBV27 and TRBJ2-3; no firm D call. Germline V gene data show CDR1 as MNHEY and CDR2 as SMNVEV (reference sequence). With 4 bases removed from V and 0 bases from J, the gap between germline ends came to 5 bases. This CDR3 has 13 residues. The CDR3: CASSWVSTDTQYF. The CDR3 nucleotides are TGTGCCAGCAGTTGGGTTAGCACAGATACGCAGTATTTT.

The rearrangement joins TRBV9 to TRBJ1-2, with D tentatively TRBD1 (5 bases). Trimming removed 4 bases from V and 5 bases from J, with 24 bases in between. Germline lookup yields CDR1 SGDLS and CDR2 YYNGEE. This CDR3 has 17 residues. The CDR3 here is CASSPLGGLSVRYGYTF. CDR3 in DNA: TGTGCCAGCAGCCCCCTCGGGGGGTTAAGTGTAAGATATGGCTACACCTTC.

The rearrangement joins TRBV19 to TRBJ2-1; 9 nucleotides line up with TRBD1. V was clipped by 3 bases and J by 6 bases; unmatched bases: 6. Per the germline V gene, CDR1 is LNHDA and CDR2 is SQIVND (reference sequence). The CDR3 is made up of 15 amino acids. The DNA of the CDR3 is TGTGCCAGTAGTATCATGCAGGGACAGGGCAATGAGCAGTTCTTC. This gives the protein CASSIMQGQGNEQFF.

This clonotype appeared a single time. The CDR3 region has the DNA TGCAGTGCCTACAGAGGGGGTCCCTACGAGCAGTACTTC. This translates into CSAYRGGPYEQYF. The chain employs TRBV20-1 and TRBJ2-4; D perhaps matches TRBD1 (6 bases). The better agreement between TRBJ2-7 and the DNA end casts doubt on the J call. Per germline, CDR1 DFQATT and CDR2 SNEGSKA (reference sequence). The CDR3 is made up of 13 amino acids.

The genes are TRBV7-9 and TRBJ2-1, with TRBD2 as a possible D gene (6 bases). V dropped 5 bases and J dropped 9 bases, with 17 bases sitting between them. This CDR3 has 14 amino acids. Looked up from germline, CDR1 is SEHNR and CDR2 is FQNEAQ (reference sequence). The CDR3 loop is CASSLESGGGEQFF. As DNA, the CDR3 is TGTGCCAGCAGCCTAGAGTCCGGGGGTGGTGAGCAGTTCTTC.

V and J are TRBV7-9 and TRBJ2-5; D gene ambiguous. V was clipped by 6 bases and J by 5 bases, with 13 bases between them. In germline, CDR1 is SEHNR, CDR2 FQNEAQ (reference sequence). CDR3 size: 13 residues. CDR3 in DNA: TGTGCCAGCAGGCTAGTCCCGGAGGAGACCCAGTACTTC. Its protein is CASRLVPEETQYF.

For this clonotype: A much larger clone differs by one base, so this may be a read error. This chain joins TRBV7-9 and TRBJ2-7; D call uncertain. Germline V gene lookup returns CDR1 SEHNR and CDR2 FQNEAQ (reference sequence). CDR3 length: 11 amino acids. In DNA form, the CDR3 reads TGTGCCGGCAGCCTACTAAACGAGCAGTACTTC. Translating gives CAGSLLNEQYF.